What follows is one T cell receptor (beta chain) and its context. The data are from a study of blood T cell repertoires in COVID-19. The wider study: Acute-phase and convalescent COVID-19 samples originated in the United States, Italy and Spain.

Profiling relied on immunoSEQ multiplex PCR, and the TCRdb table lists in-frame clones only, not all of them. The profile covers 110,000 to 150,000 clones, with 65% to 85% appearing a single time and around 1.8% taken by the ten largest. Sequenced sample: peripheral blood. This clonotype was sampled from a woman in her sixties or seventies with acute or convalescent COVID-19.

This CDR3 reads CASSLAQEETQYF. CDR3 in DNA: TGTGCCAGCAGCTTGGCCCAGGAAGAGACCCAGTACTTC. The chain has TRBV5-6 and TRBJ2-5; D ambiguous. Germline CDR1 SGHDT, CDR2 YYEEEE. Between the trimmed V and J ends, which lost 0 bases and 3 bases, there was a span of 6 bases. The length of the CDR3 is 13 residues. Combining the CDR3 with reference TRBV5-6 and TRBJ2-5 gives the whole variable domain DAGVTQSPTHLIKTRGQQVTLRCSPKSGHDTVSWYQQALGQGPQFIFQYYEEEERQRGNFPDRFSGHQFPNYSSELNVNALLLGDSALYLCASSLAQEETQYFGPGTRLLVL.